This T cell receptor beta chain stems from a study of technical replicates of blood from several donors. The V gene's germline CDR1 is SEHNR and CDR2 FQNEAQ (reference sequence). The CDR3 is 13 residues long. V lost 3 bases and J 7 bases, leaving 10 bases between the germline ends. TCRdb keeps only in-frame clones here, not all; method: immunoSEQ multiplex PCR. The sample gives 50,000 to 75,000 clones, 85% to 95% of which show up once; less than 5% is in the top ten. This sequence originates from a human donor in good health. Some clones in this sample may be carry-over from other donors' samples. This chain uses TRBV7-9 with TRBJ1-3, with D perhaps matching TRBD1 (6 bases). The sequenced sample was PBMCs. CDR3 amino acids: CASSFGTTNTIYF. In DNA form, the CDR3 reads TGTGCCAGCAGCTTCGGGACAACGAACACCATATATTTT.